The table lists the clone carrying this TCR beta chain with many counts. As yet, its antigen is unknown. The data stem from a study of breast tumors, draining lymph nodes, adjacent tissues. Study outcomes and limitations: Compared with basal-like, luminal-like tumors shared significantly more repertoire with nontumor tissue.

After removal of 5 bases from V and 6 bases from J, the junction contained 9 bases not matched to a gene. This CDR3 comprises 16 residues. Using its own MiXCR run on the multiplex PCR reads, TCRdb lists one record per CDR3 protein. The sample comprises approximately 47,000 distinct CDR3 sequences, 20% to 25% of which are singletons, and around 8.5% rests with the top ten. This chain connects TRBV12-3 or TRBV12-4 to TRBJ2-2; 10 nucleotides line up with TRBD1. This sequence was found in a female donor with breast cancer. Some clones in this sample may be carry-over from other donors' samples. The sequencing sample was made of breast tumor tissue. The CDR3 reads CASSDRQGAYSGELFF. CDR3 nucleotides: TGTGCCAGCAGTGACCGACAGGGGGCGTATTCCGGGGAGCTGTTTTTT.